Listed below are T cell receptor beta chains from one sample, sequenced in a study of T and B cells in COVID-19 patients. MiXCR, run by TCRdb on the multiplex PCR reads, gives a single entry per CDR3 protein. The sample includes more than 3,000 distinct CDR3 sequences, roughly a fifth of them seen just once. The source material was blood. Receptors were obtained from a human donor with active COVID-19. Both conserved end residues are part of each CDR3. A D gene is named only where the DNA matches it firmly. Part of the rows lack a size; the others show once, few, many or a class for expanded clones.

j_call v_call clone_size d_call cdr3_nt cdr3_aa
TRBJ2-7 TRBV10-1 few . TGCGCCAGCAGCGAGTCGGGTAGGGTGGTCGTCGGCGAGCAGTACTTC CASSESGRVVVGEQYF
TRBJ1-5 TRBV6-2/TRBV6-3 medium-sized TRBD1 TGTGCCAGCAGCTTCGGACAGGGAGGAAATCAGCCCCAGCATTTT CASSFGQGGNQPQHF
TRBJ2-4 TRBV6-5 medium-sized . TGTGCCAGCAGTTATATGGGGACTGGGGCCAAAAACATTCAGTACTTC CASSYMGTGAKNIQYF
TRBJ1-4 TRBV2 . TRBD1 TGTGCCAGCAAACCGGACAGGGAAAGGAACGAAAAACTGTTTTTT CASKPDRERNEKLFF
TRBJ1-2 TRBV6-5 medium-sized TRBD1 TGTGCCAGCAGTCCCGGGACAGGGAACTATGGCTACACCTTC CASSPGTGNYGYTF
TRBJ2-4 TRBV6-5 medium-sized TRBD2 TGTGCCAGCAGTTACTCTGGACTAGTAGCCAAAAACATTCAGTACTTC CASSYSGLVAKNIQYF
TRBJ2-7 TRBV6-5 . . TGTGCCAGCAGTTACGGGGGTGAGAGGGAGCAGTACTTC CASSYGGEREQYF
TRBJ2-2 TRBV19 . TRBD1 TGTGCCAGTAGTATTCGGGACAGCGGGGAGCTGTTTTTT CASSIRDSGELFF
TRBJ1-4 TRBV19 once . TGTGCCAGTAGTACCGGGGAGAGCGGGACTAATGAAAAACTGTTTTTT CASSTGESGTNEKLFF
TRBJ1-4 TRBV30 medium-sized . TGTGCCTGGAACCCCGGGGGATTAGGCAAAAGTGAAAAACTGTTTTTT CAWNPGGLGKSEKLFF
TRBJ1-2 TRBV19 medium-sized . TGTGCCAGTAAGGACTCACCGCGGAGCTATGGCTACACCTTC CASKDSPRSYGYTF
TRBJ2-1 TRBV7-2 . TRBD2 TGTGCCAGCAGCTTAGGACTAGCGGGGGGAAATGAGCAGTTCTTC CASSLGLAGGNEQFF
TRBJ2-2 TRBV12-3/TRBV12-4 medium-sized . TGTGCCAGCGGGAGAGTGGCCGGGGAGCTGTTTTTT CASGRVAGELFF
TRBJ2-1 TRBV27 medium-sized . TGTGCCAGCAGTTTCGGGACCAGGAATGAGCAGTTCTTC CASSFGTRNEQFF
TRBJ1-1 TRBV7-6 few . TGTGCCAGCAGCTTAAGAAGTCAGCTTAACACTGAAGCTTTCTTT CASSLRSQLNTEAFF
TRBJ1-1 TRBV30 . . TGTGCCTGGAGTGGGGGGTCGACAGCCTTCATGAACACTGAAGCTTTCTTT CAWSGGSTAFMNTEAFF
TRBJ2-5 TRBV18 medium-sized . TGTGCCAGCTCACCACAGGAGGGCGAGACCCAGTACTTC CASSPQEGETQYF
TRBJ2-2 TRBV6-5 medium-sized . TGTGCCAGCAGTTACTCGACTTCGGGGCCCCCGAACACCGGGGAGCTGTTTTTT CASSYSTSGPPNTGELFF
TRBJ2-4 TRBV6-2/TRBV6-3 . TRBD2 TGTGCCAGCAGCCCGGGACTAGCTGCGCGAAACATTCAGTACTTC CASSPGLAARNIQYF
TRBJ2-3 TRBV24-1 medium-sized TRBD2 TGTGCCACCAGTGGACCGGGACTAGCGGGAGAGGGGGCCACAGATACGCAGTATTTT CATSGPGLAGEGATDTQYF
TRBJ2-5 TRBV29-1 large TRBD1 TGCAGCGGGTCGGGGACAGGGGGACGAGAGACCCAGTACTTC CSGSGTGGRETQYF
TRBJ1-1 TRBV19 medium-sized . TGTGCCAGTAGTATAGAGATCCGGTTAAGGGACACTGAAGCTTTCTTT CASSIEIRLRDTEAFF
TRBJ2-7 TRBV6-5 medium-sized TRBD1 TGTGCCAGCAGCCCTGGACAGGGATCCTACGAGCAGTACTTC CASSPGQGSYEQYF
TRBJ1-6 TRBV12-3/TRBV12-4 medium-sized . TGTGCCAGCACTCCCTCGGGGGTAAATAATTCACCCCTCCACTTT CASTPSGVNNSPLHF
TRBJ2-5 TRBV6-2/TRBV6-3 medium-sized . TGTGCCAGCAGTTACGGGGCTCTATGGGAGACCCAGTACTTC CASSYGALWETQYF
TRBJ2-5 TRBV18 medium-sized . TGTGCCAGCTCGTCCCAACAGGGTTCCCAAGAGACCCAGTACTTC CASSSQQGSQETQYF